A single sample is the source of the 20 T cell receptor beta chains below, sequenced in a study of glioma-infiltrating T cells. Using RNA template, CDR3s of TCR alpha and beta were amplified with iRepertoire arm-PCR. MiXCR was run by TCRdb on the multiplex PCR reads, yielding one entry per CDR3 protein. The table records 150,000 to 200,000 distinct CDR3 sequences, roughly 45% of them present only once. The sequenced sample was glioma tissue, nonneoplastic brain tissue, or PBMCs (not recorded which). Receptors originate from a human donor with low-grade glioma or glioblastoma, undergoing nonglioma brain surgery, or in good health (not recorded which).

The CDR3 protein is CASSIIRSGTGRRNIQYF. In DNA, the CDR3 is TGTGCCAGTAGTATTATTCGTAGCGGGACAGGGAGGAGGAACATTCAGTACTTC. The V call is TRBV19, the J call TRBJ2-4, with D possibly being TRBD1 (9 bases). CDR3 length equals 18 residues. CDR1 and CDR2 from the germline V gene are LNHDA and SQIVND (reference sequence). V shed 3 bases and J shed 7 bases, with 25 bases lying between them.

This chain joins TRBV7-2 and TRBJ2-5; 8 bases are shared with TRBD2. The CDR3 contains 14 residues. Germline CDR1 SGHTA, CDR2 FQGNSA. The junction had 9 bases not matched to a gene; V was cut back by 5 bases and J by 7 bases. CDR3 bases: TGTGCCAGCAGCGGGGAGGACGCGGGAGGGACCCAGTACTTC. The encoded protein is CASSGEDAGGTQYF.

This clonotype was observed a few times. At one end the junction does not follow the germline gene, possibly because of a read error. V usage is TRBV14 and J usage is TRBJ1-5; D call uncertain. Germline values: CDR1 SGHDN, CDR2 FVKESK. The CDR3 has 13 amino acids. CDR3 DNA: TGTGCCAGCAGACAAGATGGCAATCAGCCCCAGCATTTT. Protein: CASRQDGNQPQHF. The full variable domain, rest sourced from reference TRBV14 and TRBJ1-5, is EAGVTQFPSHSVIEKGQTVTLRCDPISGHDNLYWYRRVMGKEIKFLLHFVKESKQDESGMPNNRFLAERTGGTYSTLKVQPAELEDSGVYFCASRQDGNQPQHFGDGTRLSIL.

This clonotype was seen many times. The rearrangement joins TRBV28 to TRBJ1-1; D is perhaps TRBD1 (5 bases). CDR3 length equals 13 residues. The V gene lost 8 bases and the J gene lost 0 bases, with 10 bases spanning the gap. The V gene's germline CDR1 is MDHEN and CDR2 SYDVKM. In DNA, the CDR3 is TGTGCCAGCGGGGACCACATGAACACTGAAGCTTTCTTT. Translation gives CASGDHMNTEAFF. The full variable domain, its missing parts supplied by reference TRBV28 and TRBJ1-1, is DVKVTQSSRYLVKRTGEKVFLECVQDMDHENMFWYRQDPGLGLRLIYFSYDVKMKEKGDIPEGYSVSREKKERFSLILESASTNQTSMYLCASGDHMNTEAFFGQGTRLTVV.

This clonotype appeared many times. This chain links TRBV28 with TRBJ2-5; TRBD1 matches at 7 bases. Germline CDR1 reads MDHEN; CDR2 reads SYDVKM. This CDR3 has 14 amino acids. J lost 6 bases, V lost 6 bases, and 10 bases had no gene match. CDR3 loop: CASSRRRGSQTQYF. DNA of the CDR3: TGTGCCAGCAGCCGTCGCAGGGGGAGTCAGACCCAGTACTTC. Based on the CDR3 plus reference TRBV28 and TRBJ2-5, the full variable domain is DVKVTQSSRYLVKRTGEKVFLECVQDMDHENMFWYRQDPGLGLRLIYFSYDVKMKEKGDIPEGYSVSREKKERFSLILESASTNQTSMYLCASSRRRGSQTQYFGPGTRLLVL.

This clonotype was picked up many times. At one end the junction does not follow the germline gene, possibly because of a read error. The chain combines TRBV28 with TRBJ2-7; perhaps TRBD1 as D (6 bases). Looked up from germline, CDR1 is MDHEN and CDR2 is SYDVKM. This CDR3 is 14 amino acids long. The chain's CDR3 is CASSLSRQDSRPGF. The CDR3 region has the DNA TGTGCCAGCAGTTTATCCAGACAGGATTCCCGTCCGGGCTTC.

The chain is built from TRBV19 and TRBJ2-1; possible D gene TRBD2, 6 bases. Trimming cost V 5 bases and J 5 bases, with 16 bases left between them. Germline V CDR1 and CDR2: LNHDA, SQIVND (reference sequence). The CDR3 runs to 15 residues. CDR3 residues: CASSSVAAQNNEQFF. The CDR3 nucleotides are TGTGCCAGTAGTTCTGTAGCGGCCCAAAACAATGAGCAGTTCTTC.

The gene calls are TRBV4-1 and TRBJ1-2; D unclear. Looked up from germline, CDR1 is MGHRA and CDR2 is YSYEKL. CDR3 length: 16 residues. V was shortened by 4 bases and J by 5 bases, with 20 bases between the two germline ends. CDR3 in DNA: TGCGCCAGCAGCCTGACCCTAATGGCAGGACTATATGGCTACACCTTC. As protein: CASSLTLMAGLYGYTF.

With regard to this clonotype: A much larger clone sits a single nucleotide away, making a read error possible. The CDR3 here is CASSSGIAANNEQFF. The CDR3 DNA reads TGTGCCAGCAGTTCCGGAATAGCGGCCAATAATGAGCAGTTCTTC. J is TRBJ2-1 and V is TRBV28, with a weak D call TRBD2 (6 bases). CDR3 length equals 15 residues. Trimming removed 4 bases from V and 7 bases from J, with 17 bases in between. Germline-derived CDR1 and CDR2 are MDHEN and SYDVKM.

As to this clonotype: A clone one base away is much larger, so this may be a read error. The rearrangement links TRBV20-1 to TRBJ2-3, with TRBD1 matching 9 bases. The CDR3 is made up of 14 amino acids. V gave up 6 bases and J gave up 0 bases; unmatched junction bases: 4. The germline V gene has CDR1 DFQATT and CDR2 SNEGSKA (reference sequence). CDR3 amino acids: CSAGQGTSTDTQYF. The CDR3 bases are TGCAGTGCGGGACAGGGAACTAGCACAGATACGCAGTATTTT.

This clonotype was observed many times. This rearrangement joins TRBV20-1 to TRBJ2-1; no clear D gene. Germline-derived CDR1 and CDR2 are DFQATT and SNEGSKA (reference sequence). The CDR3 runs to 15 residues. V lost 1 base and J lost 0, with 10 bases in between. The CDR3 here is CSARAVSFSYNEQFF. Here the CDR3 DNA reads TGCAGTGCTAGAGCGGTGAGTTTCTCCTACAATGAGCAGTTCTTC.

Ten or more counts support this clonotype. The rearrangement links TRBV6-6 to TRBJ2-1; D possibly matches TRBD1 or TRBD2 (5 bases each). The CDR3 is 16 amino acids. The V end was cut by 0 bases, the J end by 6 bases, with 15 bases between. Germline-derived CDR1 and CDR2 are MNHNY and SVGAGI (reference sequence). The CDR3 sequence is CASSYSIPGRGNEQFF. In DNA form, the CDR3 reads TGTGCCAGCAGTTACTCGATCCCGGGGCGCGGCAATGAGCAGTTCTTC.

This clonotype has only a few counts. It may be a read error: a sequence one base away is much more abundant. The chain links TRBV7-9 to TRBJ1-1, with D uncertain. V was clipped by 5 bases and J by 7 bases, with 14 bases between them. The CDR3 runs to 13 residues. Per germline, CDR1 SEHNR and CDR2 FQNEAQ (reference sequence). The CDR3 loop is CASSPVLYLEAFF. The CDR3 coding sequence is TGTGCCAGCAGCCCGGTCCTATACCTTGAAGCTTTCTTT. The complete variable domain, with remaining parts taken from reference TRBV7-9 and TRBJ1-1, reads DTGVSQNPRHKITKRGQNVTFRCDPISEHNRLYWYRQTLGQGPEFLTYFQNEAQLEKSRLLSDRFSAERPKGSFSTLEIQRTEQGDSAMYLCASSPVLYLEAFFGQGTRLTVV.

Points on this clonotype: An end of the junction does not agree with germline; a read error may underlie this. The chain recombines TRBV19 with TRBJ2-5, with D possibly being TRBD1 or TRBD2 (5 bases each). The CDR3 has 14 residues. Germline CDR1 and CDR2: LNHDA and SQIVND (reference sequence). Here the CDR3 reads CASRIDQGDETQYF. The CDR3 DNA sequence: TGTGCCAGTCGTATAGATCAAGGGGACGAGACCCAGTACTTC.

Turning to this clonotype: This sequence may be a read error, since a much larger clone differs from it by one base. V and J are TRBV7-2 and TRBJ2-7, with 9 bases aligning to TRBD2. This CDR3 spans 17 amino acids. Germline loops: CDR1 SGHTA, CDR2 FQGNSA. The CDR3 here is CASSKSTISGRVDEKYF. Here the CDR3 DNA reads TGTGCCAGCAGCAAATCGACGATTAGCGGGAGAGTCGACGAGAAGTACTTC.

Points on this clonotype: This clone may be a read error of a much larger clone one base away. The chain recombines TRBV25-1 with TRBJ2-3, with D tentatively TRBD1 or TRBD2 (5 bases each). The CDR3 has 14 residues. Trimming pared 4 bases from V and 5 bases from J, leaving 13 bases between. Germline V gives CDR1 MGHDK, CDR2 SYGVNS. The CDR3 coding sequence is TGTGCCAGCAGTGTCGGGGCCTTCAGAGATACGCAGTATTTT. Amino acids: CASSVGAFRDTQYF.

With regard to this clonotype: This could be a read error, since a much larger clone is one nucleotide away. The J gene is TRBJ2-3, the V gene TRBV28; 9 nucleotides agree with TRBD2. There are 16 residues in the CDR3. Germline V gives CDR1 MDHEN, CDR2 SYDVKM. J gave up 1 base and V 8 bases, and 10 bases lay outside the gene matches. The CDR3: CASGNRLAAGTDTQYF. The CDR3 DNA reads TGTGCCAGCGGCAATCGACTAGCGGCCGGCACAGATACGCAGTATTTT.

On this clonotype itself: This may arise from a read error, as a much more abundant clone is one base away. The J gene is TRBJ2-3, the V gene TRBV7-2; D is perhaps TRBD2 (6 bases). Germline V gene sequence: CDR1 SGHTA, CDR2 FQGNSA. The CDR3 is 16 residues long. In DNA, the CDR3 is TGTGCCAGCAGCTTAAATAGGCTAGCGATCACAGATGCGCAGTATTTT. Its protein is CASSLNRLAITDAQYF.

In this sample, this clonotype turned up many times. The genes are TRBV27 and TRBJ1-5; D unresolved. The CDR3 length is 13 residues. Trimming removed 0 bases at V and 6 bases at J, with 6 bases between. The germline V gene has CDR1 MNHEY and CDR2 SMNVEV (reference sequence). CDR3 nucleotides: TGTGCCAGCAGTTTATCAAAGGGTCAGCCCCAGCATTTT. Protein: CASSLSKGQPQHF.

The CDR3 DNA follows: TGTGCCAGCAGCCAAGGGTTTAGCATCGACGAGCAGTACTTC. Its protein product is CASSQGFSIDEQYF. V gene TRBV14 combines with J gene TRBJ2-7; unclear D gene. Germline values: CDR1 SGHDN, CDR2 FVKESK. V shed 1 base and J shed 5 bases, with 12 bases lying between them. The CDR3 runs 14 residues.